This T cell receptor (beta chain) was recorded in a study of blood T cell repertoires in COVID-19. The study assigned cohorts using participant-reported clinical history. The germline CDR1 and CDR2 sequences are SGHNT and YENEEA. V was shortened by 5 bases and J by 7 bases, with 15 bases between the two germline ends. The CDR3 is made up of 14 amino acids. Original processing methods: Reference gene primer amplification in the assay estimated nucleated cell counts. The repertoire was sequenced with immunoSEQ multiplex PCR; TCRdb's copy has only in-frame clones and lacks some. V and J calls and clone size are those listed in that table; D and trimming were worked out from the DNA. Of about 370,000 clones listed, approximately 92% were seen once; the top ten hold about 1%.

The chain is built from TRBV11-3 and TRBJ2-1, with D perhaps matching TRBD1 (5 bases). The receptor was isolated from a man aged 18-30 years who had recovered from COVID-19. The specimen sequenced was PBMCs or T cells enriched from blood (not recorded which). CDR3 amino acids: CASSARVGLNEQFF. The CDR3 DNA reads as TGTGCCAGCAGCGCCCGAGTGGGGCTGAATGAGCAGTTCTTC.